This T cell receptor beta chain originates from a study of OX40 agonist ivuxolimab in advanced cancers. Patients were excluded for autoimmune disease history or systemic immunosuppression. Method: immunoSEQ multiplex PCR; TCRdb's copy keeps in-frame clones and lacks some. The table records 10,000 to 15,000 clones, roughly 80% of them present only once. Worth noting for this clone: The identical CDR3 is also encoded by other nucleotide sequences in the sample.

From germline, CDR1 is MDHEN and CDR2 SYDVKM. The CDR3 sequence is 12 residues long. The germline V and J ends were trimmed by 2 bases and 1 base, with 3 bases remaining between them. The source of this sequence is an adult with an advanced solid tumor such as melanoma, head and neck, liver or kidney cancer. The gene calls are TRBV28 and TRBJ2-7; D ambiguous. The specimen comprised CD4+ or CD8+ T cells sorted from blood, sampled in a trial of the OX40 agonist ivuxolimab. The CDR3 DNA reads as TGTGCCAGCAGTTTAGGGTCCTACGAGCAGTACTTC. It codes for CASSLGSYEQYF.